This T cell receptor (beta chain) was sequenced in a study of shared clonotypes between healthy human individuals. Overall study context: Used for every donor were three CD4 naive, three CD4 memory, two CD8 naive and one CD8 memory plate.

Sequencing used immunoSEQ multiplex PCR; TCRdb keeps in-frame clones, though not all of them. This table holds just over 2,000,000 clones, about 95% found once. Germline V CDR1 and CDR2: SGHVS, FQNEAQ. This CDR3 spans 18 amino acids. V was shortened by 2 bases and J by 1 base, with 17 bases between the two germline ends. As defined, naive CD8 cells were CD45RO-negative and positively selected for CCR7, with terminally differentiated effector memory CD45RA+ cells excluded. Source material: naive CD8+ T cells sorted from blood. V gene TRBV7-8 combines with J gene TRBJ2-2, with a possible D match to TRBD1 (6 bases). This TCR was recovered from a man aged 18 to 30 in good health. The CDR3 loop reads CASSLSLQGGMNTGELFF. The CDR3 nucleotides are TGTGCCAGCAGCTTATCTCTACAGGGCGGAATGAACACCGGGGAGCTGTTTTTT.